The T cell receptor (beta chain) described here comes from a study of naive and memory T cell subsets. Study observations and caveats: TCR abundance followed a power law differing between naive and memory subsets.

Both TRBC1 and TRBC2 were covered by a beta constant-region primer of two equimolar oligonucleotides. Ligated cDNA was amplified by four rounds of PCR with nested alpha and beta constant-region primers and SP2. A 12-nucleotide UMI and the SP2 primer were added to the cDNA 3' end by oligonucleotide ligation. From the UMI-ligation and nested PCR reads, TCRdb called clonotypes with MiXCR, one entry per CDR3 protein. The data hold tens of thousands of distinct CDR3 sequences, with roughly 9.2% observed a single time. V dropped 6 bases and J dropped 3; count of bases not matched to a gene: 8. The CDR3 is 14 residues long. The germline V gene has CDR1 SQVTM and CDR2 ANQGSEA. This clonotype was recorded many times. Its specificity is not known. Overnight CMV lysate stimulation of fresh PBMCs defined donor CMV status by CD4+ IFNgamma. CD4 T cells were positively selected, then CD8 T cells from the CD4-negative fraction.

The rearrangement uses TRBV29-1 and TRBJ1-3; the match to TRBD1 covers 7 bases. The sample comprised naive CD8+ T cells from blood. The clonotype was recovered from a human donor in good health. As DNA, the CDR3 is TGCAGCGTCACGTGGACAGGTGTTGGAAACACCATATATTTT. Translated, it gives CSVTWTGVGNTIYF.